This passage covers 9 T cell receptor beta chains from one sample sequenced in a study of T-cell reconstitution after alpha-beta-depleted transplantation in children. Unique molecular identifiers were built into the TCRbeta library. MiXCR was run by TCRdb on the PCR reads, yielding one entry per CDR3 protein. The sample lists 600,000 to 800,000 distinct CDR3 sequences; less than 15% were seen once. The starting material was PBMCs, obtained before TCRalphabeta/CD19-depleted stem cell transplant. Receptors were obtained from a girl aged 2-15 years with congenital amegakaryocytic thrombocytopenia, due to receive a stem cell transplant.

This clonotype was counted at least ten times. This sequence joins TRBV20-1 and TRBJ2-1; D unclear. The germline gives CDR1 DFQATT, CDR2 SNEGSKA (reference sequence). The CDR3 is 11 residues long. V was cut by 6 bases and J by 8 bases, with 11 bases left in between. CDR3 nucleotides: TGCAGTGCCCAACGAGAATATGAGCAGTTCTTC. Its translation is CSAQREYEQFF.

This chain joins TRBV12-3 or TRBV12-4 and TRBJ1-4; D call uncertain. V was shortened by 6 bases and J by 11 bases, with 16 bases between the two germline ends. The length of the CDR3 is 13 residues. Here the CDR3 reads CASRDLPGGKLFF. The CDR3 coding sequence is TGTGCCAGCAGGGACCTTCCCGGAGGCAAACTGTTTTTT.

J is TRBJ2-7 and V is TRBV20-1, with 7 bases aligning to TRBD1. The V gene's germline CDR1 is DFQATT and CDR2 SNEGSKA (reference sequence). CDR3 length equals 15 residues. J was trimmed by 2 bases and V by 2 bases; bases with no gene match: 9. DNA for the CDR3: TGCAGTGCTAGACCTACGGGACAGCGGACCTACGAGCAGTACTTC. Protein sequence: CSARPTGQRTYEQYF.

The rearrangement links TRBV5-1 to TRBJ2-1; 13 bases agree with TRBD2. Germline trimming cut 4 bases from V and 1 base from J; bases unmatched to any gene: 8. The CDR3 loop spans 18 amino acids. Per the germline V gene, CDR1 is SGHRS and CDR2 is YFSETQ. This chain's CDR3 is CASSPGTSGKGSYNEQFF. As DNA, the CDR3 is TGCGCCAGCAGCCCTGGGACTAGCGGGAAAGGATCCTACAATGAGCAGTTCTTC.

This clonotype was observed many times. The rearrangement uses TRBV7-6 and TRBJ2-2; D gene unclear. Per the germline V gene, CDR1 is SGHVS and CDR2 is FNYEAQ. The CDR3 length is 16 residues. V gave up 3 bases and J gave up 5 bases, with 16 bases separating them. The CDR3 DNA follows: TGTGCCAGCAGCTTGAAGGCTAGTCTGTTTACCGGGGAGCTGTTTTTT. This translates into CASSLKASLFTGELFF.

The chain combines TRBV5-1 with TRBJ2-7; 8 bases line up with TRBD1. Trimming cost V 0 bases and J 6 bases; bases outside gene matches: 11. The V gene's germline CDR1 is SGHRS and CDR2 YFSETQ. CDR3 length: 16 amino acids. The DNA of the CDR3 is TGCGCCAGCAGCTTGGTGAGCGGACAGGGATTGGGCGAGCAGTACTTC. Translation gives CASSLVSGQGLGEQYF.

The chain joins TRBV28 to TRBJ2-2; D is unclear. V was shortened by 4 bases and J by 7 bases, with 19 bases between the two germline ends. CDR3 size: 16 residues. Germline CDR1 MDHEN, CDR2 SYDVKM. In nucleotides, the CDR3 is TGTGCCAGCAGTTCCCGCCGACGCTGGGTAATCGGGGAGCTGTTTTTT. This gives the protein CASSSRRRWVIGELFF. Drawing the rest from reference TRBV28 and TRBJ2-2, the complete variable domain is DVKVTQSSRYLVKRTGEKVFLECVQDMDHENMFWYRQDPGLGLRLIYFSYDVKMKEKGDIPEGYSVSREKKERFSLILESASTNQTSMYLCASSSRRRWVIGELFFGEGSRLTVL.

This clonotype was counted ten times or more. J is TRBJ2-3 and V is TRBV5-1; 10 nucleotides line up with TRBD2. CDR3 length equals 15 residues. CDR1 SGHRS and CDR2 YFSETQ come from the germline V gene. J lost 4 bases, V lost 1 base, and 3 bases had no gene match. CDR3 protein: CASSLTSGKSDTQYF. The DNA for the CDR3 is TGCGCCAGCAGCTTGACTAGCGGGAAGTCAGATACGCAGTATTTT.

This clonotype was observed a handful of times. The chain uses TRBV12-3 or TRBV12-4 and TRBJ2-7; 7 bases map to TRBD1. The V segment lost 7 bases and the J segment 5 bases; nucleotides outside the gene matches: 11. CDR3 length equals 14 residues. DNA for the CDR3: TGTGCCAGCACGACGACAGGGTTAGGTGACGAGCAGTACTTC. This gives the protein CASTTTGLGDEQYF.